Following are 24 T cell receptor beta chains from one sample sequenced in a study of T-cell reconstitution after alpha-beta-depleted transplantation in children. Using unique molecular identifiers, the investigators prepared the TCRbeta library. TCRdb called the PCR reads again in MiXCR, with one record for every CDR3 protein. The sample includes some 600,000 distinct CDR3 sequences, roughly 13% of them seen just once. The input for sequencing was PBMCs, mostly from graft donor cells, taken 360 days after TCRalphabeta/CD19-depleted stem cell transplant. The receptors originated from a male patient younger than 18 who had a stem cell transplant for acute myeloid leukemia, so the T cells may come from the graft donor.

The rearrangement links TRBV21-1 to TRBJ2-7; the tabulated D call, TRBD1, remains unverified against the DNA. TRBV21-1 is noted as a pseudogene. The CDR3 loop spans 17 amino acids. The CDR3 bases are TGTGCCAGCAGCAAAGTTTGGACAGGGGCGGGTCCCTACGAGCAGTACTTC. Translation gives CASSKVWTGAGPYEQYF.

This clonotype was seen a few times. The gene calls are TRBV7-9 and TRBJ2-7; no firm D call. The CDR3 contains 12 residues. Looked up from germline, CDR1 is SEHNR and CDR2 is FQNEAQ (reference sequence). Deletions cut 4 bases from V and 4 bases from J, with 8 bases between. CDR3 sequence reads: CASSSPRYEQYF. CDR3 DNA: TGTGCCAGCAGCTCCCCCCGGTACGAGCAGTACTTC.

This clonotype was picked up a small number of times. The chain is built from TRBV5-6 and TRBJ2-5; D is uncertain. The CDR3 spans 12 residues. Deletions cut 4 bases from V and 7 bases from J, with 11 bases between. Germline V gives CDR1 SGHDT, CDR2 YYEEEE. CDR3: CASSARSGTQYF. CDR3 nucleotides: TGTGCCAGCAGCGCCAGATCTGGGACCCAGTACTTC.

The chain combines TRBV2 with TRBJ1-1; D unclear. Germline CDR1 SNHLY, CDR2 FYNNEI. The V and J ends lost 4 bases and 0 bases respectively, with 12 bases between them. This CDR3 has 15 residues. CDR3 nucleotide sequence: TGTGCCAGCAGTGCCCGGACGGCTATGAACACTGAAGCTTTCTTT. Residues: CASSARTAMNTEAFF.

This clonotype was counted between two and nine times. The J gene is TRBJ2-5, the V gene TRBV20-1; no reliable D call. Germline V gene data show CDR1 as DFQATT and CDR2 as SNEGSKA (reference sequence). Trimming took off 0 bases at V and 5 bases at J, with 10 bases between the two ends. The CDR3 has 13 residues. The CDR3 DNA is TGCAGTGCTAGAGATAAAGGATGGGAGACCCAGTACTTC. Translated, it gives CSARDKGWETQYF.

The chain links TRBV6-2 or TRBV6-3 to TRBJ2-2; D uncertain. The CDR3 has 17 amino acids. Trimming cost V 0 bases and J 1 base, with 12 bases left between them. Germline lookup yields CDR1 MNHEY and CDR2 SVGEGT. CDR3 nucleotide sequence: TGTGCCAGCAGTTACTCTTCCGGCACCCTGAACACCGGGGAGCTGTTTTTT. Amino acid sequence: CASSYSSGTLNTGELFF.

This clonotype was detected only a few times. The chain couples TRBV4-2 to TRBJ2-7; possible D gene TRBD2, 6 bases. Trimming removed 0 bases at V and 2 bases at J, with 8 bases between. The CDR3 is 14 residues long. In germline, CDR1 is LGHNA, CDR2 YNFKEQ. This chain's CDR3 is CASSQDTGAYEQYF. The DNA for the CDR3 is TGTGCCAGCAGCCAAGATACGGGGGCCTACGAGCAGTACTTC.

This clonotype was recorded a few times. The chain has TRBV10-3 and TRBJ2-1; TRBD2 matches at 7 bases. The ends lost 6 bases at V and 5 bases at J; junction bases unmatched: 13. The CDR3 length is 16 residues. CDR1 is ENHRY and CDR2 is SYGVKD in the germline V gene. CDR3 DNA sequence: TGTGCCATCAGCGGGGGGATTTTCGGGGGGAACAATGAGCAGTTCTTC. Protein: CAISGGIFGGNNEQFF.

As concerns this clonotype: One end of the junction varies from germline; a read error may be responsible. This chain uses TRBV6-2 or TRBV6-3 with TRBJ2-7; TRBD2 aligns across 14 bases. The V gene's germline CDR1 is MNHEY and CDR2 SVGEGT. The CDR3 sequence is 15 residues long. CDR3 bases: TGTGCCAGCAGTGACTCCGGGACTAGCGGGAGCGAGCAGTACTTC. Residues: CASSDSGTSGSEQYF.

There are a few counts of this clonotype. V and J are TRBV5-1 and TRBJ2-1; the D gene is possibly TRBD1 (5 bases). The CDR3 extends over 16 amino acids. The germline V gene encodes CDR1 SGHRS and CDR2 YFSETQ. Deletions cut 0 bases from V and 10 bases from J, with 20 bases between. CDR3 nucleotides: TGCGCCAGCAGCTTGGCCACAGGATTGGTGTTCTCGGAGCAGTTCTTC. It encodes CASSLATGLVFSEQFF.

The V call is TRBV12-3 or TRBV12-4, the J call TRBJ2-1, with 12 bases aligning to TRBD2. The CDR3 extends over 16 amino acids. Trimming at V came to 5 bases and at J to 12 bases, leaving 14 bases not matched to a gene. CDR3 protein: CASSAPTSGRQWWQFF. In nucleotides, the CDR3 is TGTGCCAGCAGTGCCCCCACTAGCGGGAGGCAATGGTGGCAGTTCTTC.

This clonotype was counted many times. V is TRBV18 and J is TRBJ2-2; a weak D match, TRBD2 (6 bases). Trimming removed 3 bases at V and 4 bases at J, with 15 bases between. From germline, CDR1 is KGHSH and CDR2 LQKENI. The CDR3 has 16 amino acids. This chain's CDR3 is CASSPIAGRGTGELFF. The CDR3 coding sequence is TGTGCCAGCTCACCTATCGCGGGACGGGGCACCGGGGAGCTGTTTTTT. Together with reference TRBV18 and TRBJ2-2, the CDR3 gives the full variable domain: NAGVMQNPRHLVRRRGQEARLRCSPMKGHSHVYWYRQLPEEGLKFMVYLQKENIIDESGMPKERFSAEFPKEGPSILRIQQVVRGDSAAYFCASSPIAGRGTGELFFGEGSRLTVL.

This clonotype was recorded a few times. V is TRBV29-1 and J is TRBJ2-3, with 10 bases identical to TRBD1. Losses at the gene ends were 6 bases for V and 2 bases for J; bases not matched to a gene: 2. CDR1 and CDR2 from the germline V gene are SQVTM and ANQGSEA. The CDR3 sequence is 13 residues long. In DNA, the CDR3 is TGCAGCGTGGGGACAGGGGCCACAGATACGCAGTATTTT. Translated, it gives CSVGTGATDTQYF.

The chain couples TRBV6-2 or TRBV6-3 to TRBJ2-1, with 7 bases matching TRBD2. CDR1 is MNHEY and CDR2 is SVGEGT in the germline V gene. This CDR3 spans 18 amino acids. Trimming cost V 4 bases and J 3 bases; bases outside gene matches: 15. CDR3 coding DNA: TGTGCCAGCAGTTGCCGGGACTATGAACAGCCTGTCTACAATGAGCAGTTCTTC. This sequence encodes CASSCRDYEQPVYNEQFF.

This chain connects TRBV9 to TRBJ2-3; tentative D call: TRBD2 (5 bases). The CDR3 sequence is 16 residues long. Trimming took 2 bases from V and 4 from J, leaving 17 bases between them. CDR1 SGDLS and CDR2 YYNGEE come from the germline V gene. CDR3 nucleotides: TGTGCCAGCAGCGTGCCCATGGGAGTCAACTCAGATACGCAGTATTTT. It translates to CASSVPMGVNSDTQYF.

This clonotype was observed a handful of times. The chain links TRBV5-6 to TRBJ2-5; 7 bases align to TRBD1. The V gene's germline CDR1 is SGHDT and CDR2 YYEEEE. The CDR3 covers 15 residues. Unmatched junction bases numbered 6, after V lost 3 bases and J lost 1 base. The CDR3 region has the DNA TGTGCCAGCAGCTCGATACGGGACAGCCAAGAGACCCAGTACTTC. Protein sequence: CASSSIRDSQETQYF.

The CDR3 loop reads CASNLAGQPQHF. CDR3 in DNA: TGTGCCAGCAATTTGGCGGGGCAGCCCCAGCATTTT. The chain combines TRBV6-2 or TRBV6-3 with TRBJ1-5; no clear D gene. Trimming removed 7 bases from V and 7 bases from J, with 11 bases in between. There are 12 residues in the CDR3. The germline V gene encodes CDR1 MNHEY and CDR2 SVGEGT.

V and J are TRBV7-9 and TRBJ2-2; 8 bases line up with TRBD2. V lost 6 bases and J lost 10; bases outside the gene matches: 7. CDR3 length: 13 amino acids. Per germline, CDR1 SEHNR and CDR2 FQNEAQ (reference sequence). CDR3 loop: CASSNGLAAELFF. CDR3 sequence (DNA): TGTGCCAGCAGTAATGGACTAGCCGCGGAGCTGTTTTTT.

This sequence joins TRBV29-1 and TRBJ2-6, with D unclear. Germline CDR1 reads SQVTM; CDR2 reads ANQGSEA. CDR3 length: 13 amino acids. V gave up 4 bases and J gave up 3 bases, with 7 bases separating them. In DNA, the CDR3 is TGCAGCGTTGGGGCAGGTGGGGCCAACGTCCTGACTTTC. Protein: CSVGAGGANVLTF.

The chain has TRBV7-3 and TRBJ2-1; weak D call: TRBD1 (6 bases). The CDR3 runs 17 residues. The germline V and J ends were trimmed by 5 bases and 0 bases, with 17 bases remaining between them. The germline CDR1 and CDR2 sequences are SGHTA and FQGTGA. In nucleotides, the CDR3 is TGTGCCAGCAGCATAAACAGGGTGGGGGCCTCCTACAATGAGCAGTTCTTC. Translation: CASSINRVGASYNEQFF.

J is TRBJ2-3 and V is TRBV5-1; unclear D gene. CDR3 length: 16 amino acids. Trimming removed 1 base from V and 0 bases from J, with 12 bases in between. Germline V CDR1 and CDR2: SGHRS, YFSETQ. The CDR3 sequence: CASSLMTFSSTDTQYF. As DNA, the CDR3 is TGCGCCAGCAGCTTGATGACTTTTTCTAGCACAGATACGCAGTATTTT. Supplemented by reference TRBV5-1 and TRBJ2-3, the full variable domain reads KAGVTQTPRYLIKTRGQQVTLSCSPISGHRSVSWYQQTPGQGLQFLFEYFSETQRNKGNFPGRFSGRQFSNSRSEMNVSTLELGDSALYLCASSLMTFSSTDTQYFGPGTRLTVL.

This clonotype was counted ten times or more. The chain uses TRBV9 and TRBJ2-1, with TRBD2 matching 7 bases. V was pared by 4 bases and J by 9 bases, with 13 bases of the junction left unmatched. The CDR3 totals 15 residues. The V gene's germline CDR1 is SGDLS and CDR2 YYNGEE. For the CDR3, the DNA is TGTGCCAGCAGCCCCCTGACTAGCTTACCTAGTGAGCAGTTCTTC. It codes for CASSPLTSLPSEQFF. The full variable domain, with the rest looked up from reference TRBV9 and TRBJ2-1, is DSGVTQTPKHLITATGQRVTLRCSPRSGDLSVYWYQQSLDQGLQFLIQYYNGEERAKGNILERFSAQQFPDLHSELNLSSLELGDSALYFCASSPLTSLPSEQFFGPGTRLTVL.

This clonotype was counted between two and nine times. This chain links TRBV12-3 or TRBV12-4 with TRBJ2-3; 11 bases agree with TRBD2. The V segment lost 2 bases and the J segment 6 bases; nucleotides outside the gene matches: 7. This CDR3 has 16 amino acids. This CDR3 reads CASSLTSGSQSDTQYF. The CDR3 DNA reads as TGTGCCAGCAGTTTAACTAGCGGGAGCCAGAGTGATACGCAGTATTTT.

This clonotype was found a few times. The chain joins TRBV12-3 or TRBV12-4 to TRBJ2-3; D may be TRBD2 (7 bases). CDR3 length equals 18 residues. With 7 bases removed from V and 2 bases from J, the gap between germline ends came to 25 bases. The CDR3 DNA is TGTGCCAGCACTTCAGGGGCTAGTGGCGGGGGAGTCACAGATACGCAGTATTTT. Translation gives CASTSGASGGGVTDTQYF.